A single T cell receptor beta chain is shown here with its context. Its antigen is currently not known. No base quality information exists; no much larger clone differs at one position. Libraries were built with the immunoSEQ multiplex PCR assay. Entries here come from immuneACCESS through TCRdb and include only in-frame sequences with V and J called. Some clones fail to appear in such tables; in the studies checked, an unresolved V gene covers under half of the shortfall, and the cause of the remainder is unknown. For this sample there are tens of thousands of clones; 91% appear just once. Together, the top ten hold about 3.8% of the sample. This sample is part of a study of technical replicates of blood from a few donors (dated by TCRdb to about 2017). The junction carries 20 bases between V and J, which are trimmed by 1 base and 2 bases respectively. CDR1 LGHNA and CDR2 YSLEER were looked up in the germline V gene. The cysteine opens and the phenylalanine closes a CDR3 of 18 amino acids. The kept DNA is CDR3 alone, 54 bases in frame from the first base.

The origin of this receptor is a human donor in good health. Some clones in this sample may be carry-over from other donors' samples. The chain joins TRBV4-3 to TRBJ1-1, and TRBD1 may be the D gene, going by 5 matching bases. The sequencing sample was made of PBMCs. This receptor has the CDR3 CASSQVRGTPTKNTEAFF. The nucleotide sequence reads TGCGCCAGCAGCCAAGTTAGGGGCACTCCAACAAAAAACACTGAAGCTTTCTTT.